One sample yielded the 2 T cell receptor beta chains listed below, sequenced in a study of Ad26.COV2.S vaccination and SARS-CoV-2 variants. Treatment given: about 20 received Ad26.COV2.S at low or high dose, single or two shots; five or six received placebo; per-sample allocation not given. Samples were taken on day 63 after the first vaccine or placebo injection. Measured with immunoSEQ multiplex PCR; TCRdb has only the in-frame clones, and not every one. The table includes about 320,000 clones, 85% to 90% detected once. Material: peripheral blood, obtained in a trial of Ad26.COV2.S vaccine versus placebo. These receptors all stem from a person aged 18-60 years who received the Ad26.COV2.S COVID-19 vaccine or a placebo.

The DNA for the CDR3 is TGTGCCAGCAGCCCCTCGCGGGGGCCGCGGGGGTTTGGTGGCTACACCTTC. Protein sequence: CASSPSRGPRGFGGYTF. The chain links TRBV5-4 to TRBJ1-2; D is perhaps TRBD1 (6 bases). The V end was cut by 4 bases, the J end by 7 bases, with 26 bases between. CDR3 length: 17 amino acids. CDR1 is SGHNT, CDR2 YYREEE, per germline (reference sequence).

This chain connects TRBV4-1 to TRBJ1-5, with D maybe TRBD1 (6 bases). Trimming pared 0 bases from V and 9 bases from J, leaving 9 bases between. This CDR3 spans 13 amino acids. The germline V gene encodes CDR1 MGHRA and CDR2 YSYEKL. CDR3 amino acids: CASSQEGGRPQHF. The CDR3, as DNA: TGCGCCAGCAGCCAAGAAGGGGGGCGGCCCCAGCATTTT.